The rows below give T cell receptor beta chains drawn from one sample of a study of neurological immune-mediated disorders. TCRdb reprocessed the 5' RACE reads with MiXCR, giving one entry per CDR3 protein. The sample yields more than 75,000 distinct CDR3 sequences, approximately 10% seen once. The sequenced sample consisted of PBMCs. The receptor source for this set is a man in his forties in good health. Both conserved end residues are part of each CDR3.

CDR3 protein	CDR3 length	J gene	V gene
CASSQGSSYEQYF	13	TRBJ2-7	TRBV10-1
CASSSRLPDRGSYNEQFF	18	TRBJ2-1	TRBV5-1
CASSLPGGYTEAFF	14	TRBJ1-1	TRBV28
CASSGTRTSGELFF	14	TRBJ2-2	TRBV9
CASSLWGTDLGETQYF	16	TRBJ2-5	TRBV11-2
CASSSTAGHEQFF	13	TRBJ2-1	TRBV7-3
CASSPKAGGVGHAEAFF	17	TRBJ1-1	TRBV4-1
CASTLLAENTDTQYF	15	TRBJ2-3	TRBV7-2
CASSESVGAGTEAFF	15	TRBJ1-1	TRBV10-2
CSSRTGVYGYTF	12	TRBJ1-2	TRBV29-1
CASSYVGEQYF	11	TRBJ2-7	TRBV6-5
CASSGATGHEQFF	13	TRBJ2-1	TRBV25-1
CASSLDGLPSYEQYF	15	TRBJ2-7	TRBV5-1
CSVSGTGEFSNTEAFF	16	TRBJ1-1	TRBV29-1
CASGSSYQETQYF	13	TRBJ2-5	TRBV5-1
CASSFTGNNEQFF	13	TRBJ2-1	TRBV7-2
CASSQDGTARAFF	13	TRBJ1-1	TRBV3-1
CSVGQEYGYTF	11	TRBJ1-2	TRBV29-1
CASSQDRGQQETQYF	15	TRBJ2-5	TRBV4-1
CSASKAGGVETQYF	14	TRBJ2-5	TRBV20-1
CASSLWGQGNYGYTF	15	TRBJ1-2	TRBV13
CASRGSSYEQYF	12	TRBJ2-7	TRBV6-5
CASSLSSPGGVETQYF	16	TRBJ2-5	TRBV7-3
CSAPSSNEQFF	11	TRBJ2-1	TRBV20-1
CATQGQLGNGYTF	13	TRBJ1-2	TRBV24-1
CASSYIYGYTF	11	TRBJ1-2	TRBV9
CSASAPAGDLGEQFF	15	TRBJ2-1	TRBV20-1
CASSLRGAEAQPQHF	15	TRBJ1-5	TRBV5-5
CASNPGRHSGANVLTF	16	TRBJ2-6	TRBV19
CAISAGGVAGSISYEQYF	18	TRBJ2-7	TRBV10-3
CASSFGSTHKETQYF	15	TRBJ2-5	TRBV5-6